The rows below give T cell receptor beta chains drawn from one sample of a study of T cell responses to AZD1222 COVID-19 vaccine. Clones were sequenced by immunoSEQ multiplex PCR, and TCRdb holds only the in-frame ones, with some missing. Seen here are 120,000 or so clones, around 90% observed once, and the top ten hold about 19%. The starting material was peripheral blood, obtained on day 0 of MenACWY control vaccination. The receptors were gathered from an adult in good health. Each CDR3 is given with its conserved first and last residue. A D gene is named only where the DNA matches it firmly. Where a row states a size, it is once, few, many or the class of an expanded clone; other rows omit it.

-	TRBJ2-7	-	TRBV5-4	CASSAASGSYEQYF	TGTGCCAGCAGCGCAGCTAGTGGCTCCTACGAGCAGTACTTC
-	TRBJ2-1	-	TRBV7-6	CASSLDGRNYNEQFF	TGTGCCAGCAGCTTAGACGGGAGAAATTACAATGAGCAGTTCTTC
TRBD2	TRBJ2-1	-	TRBV2	CASSALAGVLNEQFF	TGTGCCAGCAGTGCCCTAGCGGGAGTCTTGAATGAGCAGTTCTTC
-	TRBJ2-7	-	TRBV6-5	CASSSDRYEQYF	TGTGCCAGCAGTTCGGACCGTTACGAGCAGTACTTC
-	TRBJ2-2	once	TRBV5-1	CASSYDRPGELFF	TGCGCCAGCAGCTACGACCGTCCCGGGGAGCTGTTTTTT
-	TRBJ2-7	-	TRBV6-4	CASSDPRRGDTYEQYF	TGTGCCAGCAGTGACCCGCGGCGGGGAGATACCTACGAGCAGTACTTC
-	TRBJ2-2	-	TRBV18	CASSPTTHGGGELFF	TGTGCCAGCTCACCAACGACCCACGGTGGCGGGGAGCTGTTTTTT
-	TRBJ1-2	-	TRBV6-5	CASQSTGGYGYTF	TGTGCCAGTCAGTCTACAGGCGGCTATGGCTACACCTTC
-	TRBJ2-3	-	TRBV5-6	CASSWGPTSTDTQYF	TGTGCCAGCAGCTGGGGTCCGACTAGCACAGATACGCAGTATTTT
-	TRBJ1-2	-	TRBV5-1	CASTGMGGRYGYTF	TGCGCCAGCACCGGTATGGGCGGGCGATATGGCTACACCTTC
TRBD2	TRBJ2-7	-	TRBV7-9	CASSSRTSLSYEQYF	TGTGCCAGCAGCTCCCGGACTAGCCTATCCTACGAGCAGTACTTC
-	TRBJ2-7	few	TRBV11-2	CASSFHREMGYEQYF	TGTGCCAGCAGCTTCCACCGGGAGATGGGCTACGAGCAGTACTTC
-	TRBJ2-1	-	TRBV7-9	CASSMGLINEQFF	TGTGCCAGCAGCATGGGACTTATCAATGAGCAGTTCTTC
TRBD1	TRBJ2-2	few	TRBV7-3	CASRLDRGTGELFF	TGTGCCAGCAGATTGGACAGGGGCACCGGGGAGCTGTTTTTT
TRBD1	TRBJ2-4	-	TRBV5-5	CASSLRDRGDIQYF	TGTGCCAGCAGCTTGAGGGACAGGGGGGACATTCAGTACTTC
-	TRBJ1-4	once	TRBV25-1	CASSEGGEKLFF	TGTGCCAGCAGTGAGGGAGGGGAAAAACTGTTTTTT
-	TRBJ1-2	-	TRBV6-5	CASRGPETANYGYTF	TGTGCCAGCAGAGGGCCAGAGACGGCTAACTATGGCTACACCTTC
-	TRBJ2-7	-	TRBV30	CAWSPPMGLLRGQYF	TGTGCCTGGAGTCCTCCAATGGGGCTCCTACGAGGGCAGTACTTC
-	TRBJ2-7	once	TRBV29-1	CSVEVFSSGLTSYEQYF	TGCAGCGTTGAAGTTTTCTCTTCAGGGTTGACGTCCTACGAGCAGTACTTC
-	TRBJ2-5	-	TRBV2	CASRWPQETQYF	TGTGCCAGCAGGTGGCCCCAAGAGACCCAGTACTTC
TRBD2	TRBJ2-1	-	TRBV6-2/TRBV6-3	CASRPYSGRGVGEQFF	TGTGCCAGCAGACCTTATAGCGGGAGGGGAGTCGGTGAGCAGTTCTTC
-	TRBJ1-1	-	TRBV30	CAWVGRRNTEAFF	TGTGCCTGGGTGGGCAGGAGAAACACTGAAGCTTTCTTT
-	TRBJ2-3	-	TRBV3-1/TRBV3-2	CASSPETDTQYF	TGTGCCAGCAGCCCCGAAACAGATACGCAGTATTTT
TRBD1	TRBJ1-6	-	TRBV6-5	CASSNGGQGRSPLHF	TGTGCCAGCAGCAACGGGGGACAGGGAAGATCACCCCTCCACTTT
-	TRBJ1-5	-	TRBV11-3	CASSLGENSNQPQHF	TGTGCCAGCAGCTTAGGAGAGAATAGCAATCAGCCCCAGCATTTT
-	TRBJ2-4	-	TRBV6-5	CASRDGTRRENIQYF	TGTGCCAGCAGGGATGGGACCCGGAGGGAAAACATTCAGTACTTC
-	TRBJ2-1	-	TRBV9	CASSVAEPANEQFF	TGTGCCAGCAGCGTAGCTGAGCCGGCCAATGAGCAGTTCTTC